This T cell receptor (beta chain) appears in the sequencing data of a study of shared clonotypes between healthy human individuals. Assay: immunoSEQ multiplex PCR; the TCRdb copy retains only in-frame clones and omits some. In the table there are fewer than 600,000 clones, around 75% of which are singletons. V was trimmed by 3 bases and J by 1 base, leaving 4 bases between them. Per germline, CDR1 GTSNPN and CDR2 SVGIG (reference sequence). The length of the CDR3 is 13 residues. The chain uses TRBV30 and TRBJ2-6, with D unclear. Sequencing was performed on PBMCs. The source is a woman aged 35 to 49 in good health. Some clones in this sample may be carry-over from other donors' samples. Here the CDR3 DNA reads TGTGCCTGGAGGTGGTCTGGGGCCAACGTCCTGACTTTC. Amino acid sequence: CAWRWSGANVLTF.